The clone carrying this T cell receptor beta chain was recorded a few times. Its specificity is unknown. The data belong to a study of cytomegalovirus exposure and HLA in healthy donors. Whole-study findings and limits: There were 150 to 200 TCR beta chains listed as cytomegalovirus-associated. Several of the most significant clusters appeared, in a later analysis, to be linked to common viral pathogens. Near-uniform donor sequencing depth was presumed by presence/absence analyses.

CDR3 length equals 13 residues. CDR1 is MNHNS, CDR2 SASEGT, per germline. With 6 bases removed from V and 12 bases from J, the gap between germline ends came to 18 bases. The study ran its PCR with 60 Vbeta and 13 Jbeta primers. Repertoires were generated with immunoSEQ multiplex PCR, while TCRdb's copy carries only in-frame clones and drops some. The sample includes some 110,000 clones, roughly a tenth of them seen just once. Material: PBMCs. This chain uses TRBV6-1 with TRBJ2-1; D gene uncertain. The receptor was derived from a man aged 35-49 years in good health and CMV-seropositive. CDR3 in DNA: TGTGCCAGCAGCCCCGAGGTTCACGGCGGGCAGTTCTTC. It translates to CASSPEVHGGQFF.